The rows below give T cell receptor beta chains drawn from one sample of a study of beta chain features in type 1 diabetes. Clones were read by immunoSEQ multiplex PCR, and TCRdb kept only the in-frame ones, dropping some. The sample contains 150,000 to 190,000 clones, around 8% of which appear only once. The source material was central memory CD4+ T cells from blood. The receptor source for this set is a man aged 18 to 29 in good health. Each CDR3 is given with its conserved first and last residue. D genes are given only for firm matches. A clone size is listed for some rows: how often the clone was seen (once, few, many), or a class if it is expanded.

len	d_gene	v_gene	abundance	j_gene	CDR3aa	CDR3nt
17	NA	TRBV21-1	many	TRBJ2-4	CASSKVGDRTAKNIQYF	TGTGCCAGCAGCAAAGTGGGGGACAGGACGGCCAAAAACATTCAGTACTTC
16	TRBD1	TRBV7-2	NA	TRBJ1-1	CASSVTGGLVDTEAFF	TGTGCCAGCAGCGTGACAGGGGGGCTGGTGGACACTGAAGCTTTCTTT
16	NA	TRBV19	many	TRBJ2-1	CASSRVAGFSYNEQFF	TGTGCCAGTAGTAGGGTCGCGGGCTTCTCCTACAATGAGCAGTTCTTC
15	TRBD1	TRBV4-2	few	TRBJ1-2	CASSQPGQGAGGYTF	TGTGCCAGCAGCCAACCAGGACAGGGGGCAGGGGGCTACACCTTC
16	TRBD1	TRBV13	few	TRBJ2-2	CASSFLRDRHTGELFF	TGTGCCAGCAGCTTCCTCCGGGACAGACACACCGGGGAGCTGTTTTTT
15	TRBD1	TRBV7-2	many	TRBJ1-1	CASSPRQGALGEAFF	TGTGCCAGCAGCCCCCGACAGGGGGCATTGGGTGAAGCTTTCTTT
15	TRBD1	TRBV5-6	NA	TRBJ1-1	CASSFTGTENTEAFF	TGTGCCAGCAGCTTTACCGGGACAGAGAACACTGAAGCTTTCTTT
15	TRBD2	TRBV28	few	TRBJ2-1	CASSTSAEGNNEQFF	TGTGCCAGCAGCACTAGCGCGGAAGGAAACAATGAGCAGTTCTTC
15	NA	TRBV19	NA	TRBJ2-6	CASSRWASGANVLTF	TGTGCCAGTAGTCGGTGGGCCTCTGGGGCCAACGTCCTGACTTTC
14	TRBD1	TRBV9	few	TRBJ2-5	CASSAGQGAGTQYF	TGTGCCAGCAGCGCTGGACAGGGAGCGGGGACCCAGTACTTC
14	NA	TRBV6-1	few	TRBJ2-3	CASRATGGADTQYF	TGTGCCAGCAGAGCCACAGGGGGGGCAGATACGCAGTATTTT
14	NA	TRBV6-5	NA	TRBJ1-2	CASLKGGGNYGYTF	TGTGCCAGCCTTAAGGGGGGGGGCAACTATGGCTACACCTTC
14	TRBD1	TRBV4-1	NA	TRBJ2-4	CASSQGDRKNIQYF	TGCGCCAGCAGCCAAGGGGACAGAAAAAACATTCAGTACTTC
16	NA	TRBV14	NA	TRBJ1-4	CASSQARERGDEKLFF	TGTGCCAGCAGCCAAGCTAGGGAAAGGGGTGATGAAAAACTGTTTTTT
12	NA	TRBV9	NA	TRBJ2-3	CASSVVSDTQYF	TGTGCCAGCAGCGTAGTTTCGGATACGCAGTATTTT